This T cell receptor (beta chain) was observed in a study of T cells in Graves' hyperthyroidism and ophthalmopathy. Of note for this clonotype: The antigen is unknown.

The CDR3 length is 16 residues. CDR1 is PRHDT and CDR2 is FYEKMQ in the germline V gene (reference sequence). Trimming removed 0 bases from V and 7 bases from J, with 15 bases in between. The TCR beta CDR3 regions underwent amplification using RNA transcripts as the source. First-round RT-PCR with HTBI primers amplified the TCR CDR3 region. TCRdb ran MiXCR on the multiplex PCR reads and lists one entry per CDR3 protein. The sample consists of 40,000 to 55,000 distinct CDR3 sequences, around 45% of them appearing once. Uncontrolled infection, other autoimmune disease, pregnancy or lactation barred patients from enrollment. The diagnostic basis comprised clinical symptoms, serum thyroxine and TRAb, thyroid ultrasound and orbital computed tomography. Study-level findings and limits: Blood also contained most expanded thyroid clonotypes above 0.001. For ophthalmopathy, model prediction preceded onset by a median 6.5 months.

Sequences were obtained from peripheral blood or thyroid tissue (not recorded which). This rearrangement joins TRBV13 to TRBJ1-4; perhaps TRBD1 as D (5 bases). The sequence derives from a woman aged 50 to 65 with Graves' hyperthyroidism. CDR3 nucleotides: TGTGCCAGCAGCTTAGGAGGCGCAGGGAAGGGTGAAAAACTGTTTTTT. This translates into CASSLGGAGKGEKLFF.